This T cell receptor (beta chain) is from a study of identical twins. V dropped 3 bases and J dropped 0 bases, with 9 bases sitting between them. CDR3 length: 15 residues. TCRdb recomputed calls from the 5' RACE reads with MiXCR, one row per CDR3 protein. The sample lists some 570,000 distinct CDR3 sequences, approximately 20% occurring once. This clonotype showed up just a few times. The sample was also reused in another study, on yellow fever vaccine responses in identical twins.

The rearrangement joins TRBV12-3 or TRBV12-4 to TRBJ2-4; D is unresolved. Sequencing was done on a sample of CD4+ T cells sorted from blood. This clonotype was obtained from a woman under 30 in good health. In DNA, the CDR3 is TGTGCCAGCAGTTTTAACCGTCTAGCCAAAAACATTCAGTACTTC. Translated: CASSFNRLAKNIQYF.